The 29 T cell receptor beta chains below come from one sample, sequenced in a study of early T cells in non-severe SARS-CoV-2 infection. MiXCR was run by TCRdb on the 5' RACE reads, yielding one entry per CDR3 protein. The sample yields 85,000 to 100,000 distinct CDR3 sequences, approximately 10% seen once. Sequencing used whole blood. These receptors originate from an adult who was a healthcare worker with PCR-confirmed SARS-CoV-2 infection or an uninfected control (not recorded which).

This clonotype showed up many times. The CDR3 nucleotides are TGTGCCAGCAGCTTGGGGGCACTGGAGCAGTACTTC. This translates into CASSLGALEQYF. The V call is TRBV11-2, the J call TRBJ2-7; D might be TRBD1 (6 bases). V was clipped by 3 bases and J by 7 bases, with 10 bases between them. The CDR3 has 12 residues. Germline loops: CDR1 SGHAT, CDR2 FQNNGV.

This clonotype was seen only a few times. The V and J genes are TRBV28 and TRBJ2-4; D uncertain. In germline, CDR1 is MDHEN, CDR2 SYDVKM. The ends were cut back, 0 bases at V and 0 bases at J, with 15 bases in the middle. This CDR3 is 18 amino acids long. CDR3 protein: CASSLWGGRKIAKNIQYF. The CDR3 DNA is TGTGCCAGCAGTTTATGGGGCGGCAGGAAGATAGCCAAAAACATTCAGTACTTC.

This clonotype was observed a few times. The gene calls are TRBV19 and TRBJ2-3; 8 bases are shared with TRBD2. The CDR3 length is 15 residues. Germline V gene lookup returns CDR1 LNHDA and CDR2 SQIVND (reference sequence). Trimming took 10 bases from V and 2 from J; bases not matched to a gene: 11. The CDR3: CANSPGGDNTDTQYF. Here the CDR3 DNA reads TGTGCCAATTCCCCGGGAGGGGATAACACAGATACGCAGTATTTT.

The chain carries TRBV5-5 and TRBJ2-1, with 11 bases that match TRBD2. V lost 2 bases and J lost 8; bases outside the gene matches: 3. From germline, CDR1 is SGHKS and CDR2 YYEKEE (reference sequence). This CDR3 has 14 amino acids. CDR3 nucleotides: TGTGCCAGCAGCTTTAGCGGGGGGGCGGATGAGCAGTTCTTC. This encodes CASSFSGGADEQFF. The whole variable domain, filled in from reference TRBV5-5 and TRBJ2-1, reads DAGVTQSPTHLIKTRGQQVTLRCSPISGHKSVSWYQQVLGQGPQFIFQYYEKEERGRGNFPDRFSARQFPNYSSELNVNALLLGDSALYLCASSFSGGADEQFFGPGTRLTVL.

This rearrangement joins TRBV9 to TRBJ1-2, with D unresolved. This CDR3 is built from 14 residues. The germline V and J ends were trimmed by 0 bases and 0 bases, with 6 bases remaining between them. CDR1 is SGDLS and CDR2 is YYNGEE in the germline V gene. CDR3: CASSVGPANYGYTF. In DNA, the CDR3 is TGTGCCAGCAGCGTAGGACCAGCTAACTATGGCTACACCTTC.

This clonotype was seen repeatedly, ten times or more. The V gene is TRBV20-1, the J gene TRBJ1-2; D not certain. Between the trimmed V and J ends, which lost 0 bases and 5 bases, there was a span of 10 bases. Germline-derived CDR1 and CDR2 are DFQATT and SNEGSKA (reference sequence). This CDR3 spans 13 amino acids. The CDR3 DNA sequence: TGCAGTGCTAGAGAGGCGTACGATTATGGCTACACCTTC. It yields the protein CSAREAYDYGYTF.

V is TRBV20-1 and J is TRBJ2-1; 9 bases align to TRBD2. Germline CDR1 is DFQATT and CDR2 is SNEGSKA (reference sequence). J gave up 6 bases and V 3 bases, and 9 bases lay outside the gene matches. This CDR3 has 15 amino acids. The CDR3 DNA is TGCAGTGCTAGGAGCCCGGCTAGCGGGACCAATGAGCAGTTCTTC. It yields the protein CSARSPASGTNEQFF.

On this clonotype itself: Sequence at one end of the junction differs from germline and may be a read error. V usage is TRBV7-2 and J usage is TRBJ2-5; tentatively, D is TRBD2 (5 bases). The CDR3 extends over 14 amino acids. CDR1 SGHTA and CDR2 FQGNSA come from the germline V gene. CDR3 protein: CASSLVTRGNINIF. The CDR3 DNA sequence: TGTGCCAGCAGCTTAGTTACCCGGGGTAACATCAATATCTTC.

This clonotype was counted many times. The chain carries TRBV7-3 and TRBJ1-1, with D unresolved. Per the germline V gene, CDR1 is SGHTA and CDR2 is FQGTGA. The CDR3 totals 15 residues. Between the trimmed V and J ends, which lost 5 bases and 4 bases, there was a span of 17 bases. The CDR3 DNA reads TGTGCCAGCAGCACTTCTGGGCCCCCTAGCACTGAAGCTTTCTTT. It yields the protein CASSTSGPPSTEAFF.

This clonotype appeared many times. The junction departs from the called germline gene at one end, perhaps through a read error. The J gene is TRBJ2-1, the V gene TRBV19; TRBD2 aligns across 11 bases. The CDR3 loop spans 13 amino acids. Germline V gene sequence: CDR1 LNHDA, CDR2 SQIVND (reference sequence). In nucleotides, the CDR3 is TGTGCCAGTAATCCACTAGCGGGGGCCGCCATGCGGTTC. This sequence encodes CASNPLAGAAMRF.

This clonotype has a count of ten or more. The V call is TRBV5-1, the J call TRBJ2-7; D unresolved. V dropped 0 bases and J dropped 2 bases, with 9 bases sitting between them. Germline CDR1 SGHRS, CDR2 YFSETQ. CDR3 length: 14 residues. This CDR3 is CASSLEVGTYEQYF. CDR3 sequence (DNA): TGCGCCAGCAGCTTGGAGGTGGGAACCTACGAGCAGTACTTC.

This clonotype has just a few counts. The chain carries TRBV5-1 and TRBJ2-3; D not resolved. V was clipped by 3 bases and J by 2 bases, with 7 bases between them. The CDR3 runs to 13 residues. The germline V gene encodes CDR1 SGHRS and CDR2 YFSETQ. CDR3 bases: TGCGCCAGCAGCTATGATTACACAGATACGCAGTATTTT. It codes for CASSYDYTDTQYF.

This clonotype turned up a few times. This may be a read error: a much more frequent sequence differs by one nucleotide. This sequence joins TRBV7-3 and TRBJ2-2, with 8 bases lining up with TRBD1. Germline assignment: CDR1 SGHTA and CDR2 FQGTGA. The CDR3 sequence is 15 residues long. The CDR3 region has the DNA TGTGTCAGCAGCCCCGGGACAGGTTACACCGGGGAGCTGTTTTTT. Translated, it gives CVSSPGTGYTGELFF.

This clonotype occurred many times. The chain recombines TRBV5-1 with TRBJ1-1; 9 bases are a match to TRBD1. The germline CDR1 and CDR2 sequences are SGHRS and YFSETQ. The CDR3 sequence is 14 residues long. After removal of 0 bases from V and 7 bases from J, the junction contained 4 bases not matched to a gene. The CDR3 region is CASSLDRGQGEAFF. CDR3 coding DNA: TGCGCCAGCAGCTTGGACAGGGGGCAAGGTGAAGCTTTCTTT.

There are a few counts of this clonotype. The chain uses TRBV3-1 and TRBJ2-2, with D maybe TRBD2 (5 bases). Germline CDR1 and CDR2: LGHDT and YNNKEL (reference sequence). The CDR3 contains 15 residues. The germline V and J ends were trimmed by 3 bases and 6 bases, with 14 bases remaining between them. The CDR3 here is CASSQVVALAGELFF. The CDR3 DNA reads TGTGCCAGCAGCCAGGTCGTAGCGTTAGCCGGGGAGCTGTTTTTT.

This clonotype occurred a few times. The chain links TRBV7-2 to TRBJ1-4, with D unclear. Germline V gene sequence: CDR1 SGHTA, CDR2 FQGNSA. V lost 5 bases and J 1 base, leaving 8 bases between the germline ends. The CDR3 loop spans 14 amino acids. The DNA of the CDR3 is TGTGCCAGCAGCCTTATGAGAACTAATGAAAAACTGTTTTTT. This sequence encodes CASSLMRTNEKLFF.

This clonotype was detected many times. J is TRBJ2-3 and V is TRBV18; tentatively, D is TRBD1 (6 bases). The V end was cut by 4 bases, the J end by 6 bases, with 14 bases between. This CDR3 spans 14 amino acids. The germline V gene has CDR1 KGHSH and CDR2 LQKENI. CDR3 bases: TGTGCCAGCTCACGTGGGGGCACAGCGGATACGCAGTATTTT. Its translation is CASSRGGTADTQYF. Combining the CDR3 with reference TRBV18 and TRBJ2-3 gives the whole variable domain NAGVMQNPRHLVRRRGQEARLRCSPMKGHSHVYWYRQLPEEGLKFMVYLQKENIIDESGMPKERFSAEFPKEGPSILRIQQVVRGDSAAYFCASSRGGTADTQYFGPGTRLTVL.

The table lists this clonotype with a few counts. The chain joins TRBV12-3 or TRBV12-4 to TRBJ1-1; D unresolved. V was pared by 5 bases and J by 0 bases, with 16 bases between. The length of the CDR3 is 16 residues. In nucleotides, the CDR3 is TGTGCCAGCAGTCCTTGGGTCGGCGGGATGAACACTGAAGCTTTCTTT. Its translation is CASSPWVGGMNTEAFF.

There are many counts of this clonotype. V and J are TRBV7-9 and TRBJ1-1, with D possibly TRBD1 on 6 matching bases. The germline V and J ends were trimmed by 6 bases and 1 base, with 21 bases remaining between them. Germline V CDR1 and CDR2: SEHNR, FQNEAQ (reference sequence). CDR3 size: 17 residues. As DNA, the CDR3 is TGTGCCAGCAGATCGACAGGAAGTTTCAGAGGGAACACTGAAGCTTTCTTT. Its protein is CASRSTGSFRGNTEAFF.

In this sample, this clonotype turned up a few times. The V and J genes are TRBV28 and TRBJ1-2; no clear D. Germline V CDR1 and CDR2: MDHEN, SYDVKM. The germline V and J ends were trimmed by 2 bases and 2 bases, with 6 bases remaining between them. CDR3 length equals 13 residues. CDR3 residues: CASSLEVNYGYTF. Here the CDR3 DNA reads TGTGCCAGCAGTTTAGAGGTGAACTATGGCTACACCTTC.

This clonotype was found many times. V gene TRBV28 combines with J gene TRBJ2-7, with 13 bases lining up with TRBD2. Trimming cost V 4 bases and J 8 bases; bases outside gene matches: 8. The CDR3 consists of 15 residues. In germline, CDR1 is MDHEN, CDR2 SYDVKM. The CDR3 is CASSSPGTSGNQQYF. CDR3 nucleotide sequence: TGTGCCAGCAGTTCCCCCGGGACTAGCGGGAATCAGCAGTACTTC.

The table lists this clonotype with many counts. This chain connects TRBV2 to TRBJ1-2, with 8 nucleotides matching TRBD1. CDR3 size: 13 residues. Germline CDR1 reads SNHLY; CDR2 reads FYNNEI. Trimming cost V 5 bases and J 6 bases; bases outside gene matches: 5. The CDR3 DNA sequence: TGTGCCAGCAGTAAGGACAGGGTAGATGGCTACACCTTC. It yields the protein CASSKDRVDGYTF.

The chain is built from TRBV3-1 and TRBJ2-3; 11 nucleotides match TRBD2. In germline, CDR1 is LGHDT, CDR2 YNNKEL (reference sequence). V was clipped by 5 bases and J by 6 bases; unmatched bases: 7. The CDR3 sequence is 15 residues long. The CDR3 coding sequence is TGTGCCAGCAGCACCGGGACTAGCGGTTCCGATACGCAGTATTTT. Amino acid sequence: CASSTGTSGSDTQYF.

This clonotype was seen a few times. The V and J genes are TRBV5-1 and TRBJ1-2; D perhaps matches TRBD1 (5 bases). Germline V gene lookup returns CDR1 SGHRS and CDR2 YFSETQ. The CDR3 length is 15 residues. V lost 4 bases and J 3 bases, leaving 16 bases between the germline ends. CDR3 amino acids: CASSLEWTTHYGYTF. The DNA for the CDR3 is TGCGCCAGCAGCCTGGAATGGACAACCCACTATGGCTACACCTTC.

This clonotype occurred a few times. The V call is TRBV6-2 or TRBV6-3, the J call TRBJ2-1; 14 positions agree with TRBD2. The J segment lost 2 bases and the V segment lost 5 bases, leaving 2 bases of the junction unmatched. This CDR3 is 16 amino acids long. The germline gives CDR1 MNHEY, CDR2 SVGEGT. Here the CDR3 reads CASSRLAGGPYNEQFF. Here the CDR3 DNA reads TGTGCCAGCAGTCGACTAGCGGGGGGGCCCTACAATGAGCAGTTCTTC.

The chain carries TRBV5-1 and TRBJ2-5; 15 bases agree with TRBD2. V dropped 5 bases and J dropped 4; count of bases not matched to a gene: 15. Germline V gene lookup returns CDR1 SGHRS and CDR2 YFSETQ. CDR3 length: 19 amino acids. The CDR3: CASRSGGLAGGQGGETQYF. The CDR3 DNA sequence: TGCGCCAGCAGGTCTGGTGGACTAGCGGGGGGGCAAGGAGGAGAGACCCAGTACTTC. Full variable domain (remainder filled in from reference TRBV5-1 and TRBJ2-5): KAGVTQTPRYLIKTRGQQVTLSCSPISGHRSVSWYQQTPGQGLQFLFEYFSETQRNKGNFPGRFSGRQFSNSRSEMNVSTLELGDSALYLCASRSGGLAGGQGGETQYFGPGTRLLVL.

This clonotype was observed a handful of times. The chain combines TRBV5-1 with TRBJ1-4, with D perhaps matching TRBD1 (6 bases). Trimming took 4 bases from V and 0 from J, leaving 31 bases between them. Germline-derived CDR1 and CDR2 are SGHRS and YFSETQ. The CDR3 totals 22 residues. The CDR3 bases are TGCGCCAGCAGCCTCTCCTACGGACAGAAGAATACTCGAAACGCAACTAATGAAAAACTGTTTTTT. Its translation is CASSLSYGQKNTRNATNEKLFF.

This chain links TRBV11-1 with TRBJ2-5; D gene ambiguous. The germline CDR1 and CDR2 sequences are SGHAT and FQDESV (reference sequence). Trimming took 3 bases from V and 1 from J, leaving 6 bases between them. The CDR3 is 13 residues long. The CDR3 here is CASSLVFQETQYF. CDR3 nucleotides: TGTGCCAGCAGCTTGGTGTTCCAAGAGACCCAGTACTTC.

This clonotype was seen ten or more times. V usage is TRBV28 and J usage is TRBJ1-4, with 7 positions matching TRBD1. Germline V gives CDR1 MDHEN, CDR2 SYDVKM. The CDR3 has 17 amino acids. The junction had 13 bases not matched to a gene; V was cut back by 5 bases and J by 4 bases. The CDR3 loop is CASSTPTATGNNEKLFF. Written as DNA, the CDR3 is TGTGCCAGCAGTACACCAACTGCGACAGGGAATAATGAAAAACTGTTTTTT.